This TCR beta chain is from a study of metastatic and nonmetastatic thyroid tumors. Study details: Repertoire comparison spanned blood and tumor or nodule tissue of malignant and benign thyroid patients.

No treatment of any kind had been given to any patient before thyroid surgery. Study-level results: In blood and tumor, TCR beta diversity was reportedly significantly higher in malignant thyroid tumors than in benign nodules.

Per the original data handling: What underpinned the distant-metastasis classifier for papillary thyroid cancer was the set of CDR3 differences across clinicopathological groups. With MiXCR, TCRdb reprocessed the PCR reads. TCRdb assigned the V and J calls; the authors' analysis was not used. The sample includes over 70,000 clones, 15% to 20% of them seen just once. V was cut by 0 bases and J by 5 bases, with 8 bases left in between. Looked up from germline, CDR1 is SGDLS and CDR2 is YYNGEE. The CDR3 is 13 residues long. The sample holds many counts of this clone. What it binds is unknown. This chain uses TRBV9 with TRBJ2-5; possible D gene TRBD2, 5 bases. Sequenced material: blood. The receptor comes from a female donor with papillary thyroid cancer or a benign thyroid nodule (not recorded which). Some clones in this sample may be carry-over from other donors' samples. The CDR3 coding sequence is TGTGCCAGCAGCGTAGATAGCGCCGAGACCCAGTACTTC. Its translation: CASSVDSAETQYF. The full variable domain, in which reference TRBV9 and TRBJ2-5 provide the parts outside the CDR3, is DSGVTQTPKHLITATGQRVTLRCSPRSGDLSVYWYQQSLDQGLQFLIQYYNGEERAKGNILERFSAQQFPDLHSELNLSSLELGDSALYFCASSVDSAETQYFGPGTRLLVL.